The next 24 T cell receptor beta chains were all read from a single sample in a study of cytotoxic CD8 clonotypes in ibrutinib-treated CLL. The method was immunoSEQ multiplex PCR; TCRdb's version includes in-frame clones alone and lacks a portion of them. The sample holds about 120,000 clones; 58% are singletons and the top ten take around a third. The specimen comprised PBMCs, sampled after 24 months of ibrutinib treatment. These receptors all stem from a human donor with chronic lymphocytic leukemia.

The rearrangement joins TRBV19 to TRBJ2-1; D is perhaps TRBD1 or TRBD2 (6 bases each). From germline, CDR1 is LNHDA and CDR2 SQIVND (reference sequence). CDR3 length: 14 residues. The V and J ends lost 3 bases and 9 bases respectively, with 15 bases between them. The DNA of the CDR3 is TGTGCCAGTAGTATCGGAAGACAGGAGGGTGAGCAGTTCTTC. This codes for CASSIGRQEGEQFF.

This rearrangement joins TRBV20-1 to TRBJ1-1; D possibly corresponds to TRBD1 (6 bases). CDR1 and CDR2 from the germline V gene are DFQATT and SNEGSKA (reference sequence). This CDR3 region has 11 residues. The CDR3 coding sequence is TGCGGAGGGGGGGGAAGGACTGAAGCTTTCTTT. Translated: CGGGGRTEAFF.

In this sample, this clone turned up a few times. The chain recombines TRBV7-2 with TRBJ2-1; D gene ambiguous. The CDR3 length is 11 residues. Trimming shortened V by 4 bases and J by 9 bases, and 7 bases separated the two germline ends. Germline V gene sequence: CDR1 SGHTA, CDR2 FQGNSA. The CDR3 sequence is CASSSWGEQFF. The CDR3 nucleotides are TGTGCCAGCAGCTCGTGGGGTGAGCAGTTCTTC.

This clone was counted at least ten times. The chain uses TRBV29-1 and TRBJ1-1; maybe TRBD1 (5 bases). The germline V and J ends were trimmed by 8 bases and 4 bases, with 17 bases remaining between them. The CDR3 contains 13 residues. Germline assignment: CDR1 SQVTM and CDR2 ANQGSEA. CDR3 bases: TGCAGCTCCGCCCGAGGGGCTGGCACTGAAGCTTTCTTT. Protein product: CSSARGAGTEAFF.

The V call is TRBV5-6, the J call TRBJ1-2, with no clear D. The CDR3 totals 12 residues. Germline V gives CDR1 SGHDT, CDR2 YYEEEE. V was clipped by 4 bases and J by 8 bases, with 12 bases between them. The CDR3 DNA reads TGTGCCAGCAGCCTTGGATCTGGGGGCTACACCTTC. Protein: CASSLGSGGYTF.

The sample holds one count of this clone. The chain combines TRBV7-8 with TRBJ1-5; D is possibly TRBD1 (6 bases). The CDR3 totals 16 residues. The V gene's germline CDR1 is SGHVS and CDR2 FQNEAQ. V lost 0 bases, J lost 6 bases, and 15 bases lay in between. The CDR3 sequence: CASSLAPRGARQPQHF. In DNA, the CDR3 is TGTGCCAGCAGCTTAGCGCCCAGGGGAGCGCGTCAGCCCCAGCATTTT.

This clone was seen a single time. The V gene is TRBV5-4, the J gene TRBJ1-2; the D is unclear. The ends were cut back, 2 bases at V and 1 base at J, with 21 bases in the middle. Per germline, CDR1 SGHNT and CDR2 YYREEE (reference sequence). The CDR3 loop spans 18 amino acids. This CDR3 reads CASSFSYRGYSFNYGYTF. The DNA of the CDR3 is TGTGCCAGCAGCTTTAGCTATCGGGGATACTCCTTTAACTATGGCTACACCTTC.

This clone was seen only a few times. The DNA of the CDR3 is TGTGCCTGGAGTGTGCGGGGGGGAACTGAAGCTTTCTTT. The encoded protein is CAWSVRGGTEAFF. The rearrangement uses TRBV30 and TRBJ1-1; tentative D call: TRBD1 (5 bases). The V end lost 0 bases, the J end lost 5 bases, and 10 bases lay between the germline ends. From germline, CDR1 is GTSNPN and CDR2 SVGIG (reference sequence). This CDR3 contains 13 residues.

As concerns this clone: Other nucleotide sequences from this sample produce the same CDR3. V gene TRBV18 combines with J gene TRBJ2-5; D ambiguous. V was shortened by 3 bases and J by 3 bases, with 11 bases between the two germline ends. The CDR3 covers 14 residues. CDR1 is KGHSH and CDR2 is LQKENI in the germline V gene. The chain's CDR3 is CASSPLLGEETQYF. The CDR3, as DNA: TGTGCCAGCTCACCTTTGCTTGGGGAAGAGACCCAGTACTTC. The full variable domain, its missing parts supplied by reference TRBV18 and TRBJ2-5, is NAGVMQNPRHLVRRRGQEARLRCSPMKGHSHVYWYRQLPEEGLKFMVYLQKENIIDESGMPKERFSAEFPKEGPSILRIQQVVRGDSAAYFCASSPLLGEETQYFGPGTRLLVL.

The count of this clone is one. The chain joins TRBV18 to TRBJ1-3, with unresolved D. Germline loops: CDR1 KGHSH, CDR2 LQKENI. The germline V and J ends were trimmed by 3 bases and 0 bases, with 15 bases remaining between them. The CDR3 is 17 residues long. In DNA, the CDR3 is TGTGCCAGCTCACCCTCCAGCCCGACCGTCTCTGGAAACACCATATATTTT. Its translation is CASSPSSPTVSGNTIYF.

The chain employs TRBV30 and TRBJ2-5, with D uncertain. The V gene lost 0 bases and the J gene lost 3 bases, with 8 bases spanning the gap. The CDR3 is made up of 13 amino acids. Germline assignment: CDR1 GTSNPN and CDR2 SVGIG (reference sequence). CDR3 nucleotide sequence: TGTGCCTGGAGTGTAGGCCGAAAAGAGACCCAGTACTTC. Its protein is CAWSVGRKETQYF.

The chain carries TRBV4-1 and TRBJ1-6, with no clear D. The CDR3 is 13 residues long. CDR1 is MGHRA and CDR2 is YSYEKL in the germline V gene. Trimming took 1 base from V and 12 from J, leaving 10 bases between them. In DNA, the CDR3 is TGCGCCAGCAGCCAAGGGGTTGGCGTACCCCTCCACTTT. This gives the protein CASSQGVGVPLHF.

This clone was observed a few times. The chain combines TRBV29-1 with TRBJ1-4; 8 bases agree with TRBD1. CDR1 SQVTM and CDR2 ANQGSEA come from the germline V gene. Trimming cost V 6 bases and J 8 bases; bases outside gene matches: 8. The CDR3 has 13 amino acids. The CDR3 sequence is CSVWTGSVEKLFF. CDR3 sequence (DNA): TGCAGCGTCTGGACAGGGAGTGTCGAAAAACTGTTTTTT.

This clone appeared a few times. The rearrangement links TRBV4-3 to TRBJ1-6; D unclear. Per the germline V gene, CDR1 is LGHNA and CDR2 is YSLEER. The CDR3 consists of 13 residues. Trimming shortened V by 0 bases and J by 8 bases, and 5 bases separated the two germline ends. CDR3 sequence: CASSQDSDSPLHF. The CDR3 region has the DNA TGCGCCAGCAGCCAAGATTCGGATTCACCCCTCCACTTT.

The V gene is TRBV18, the J gene TRBJ1-1; D is ambiguous. The CDR3 runs to 13 residues. V was clipped by 6 bases and J by 1 base, with 9 bases between them. CDR1 and CDR2 from the germline V gene are KGHSH and LQKENI. The CDR3 here is CASSPDGNTEAFF. CDR3 bases: TGTGCCAGCTCCCCGGACGGGAACACTGAAGCTTTCTTT.

The CDR3 region is CASSQDTGQNYGYTF. Here the CDR3 DNA reads TGTGCCAGCAGCCAAGATACCGGACAGAACTATGGCTACACCTTC. The chain is built from TRBV4-2 and TRBJ1-2, with TRBD1 as a possible D gene (6 bases). CDR1 and CDR2 from the germline V gene are LGHNA and YNFKEQ. Trimming pared 0 bases from V and 2 bases from J, leaving 10 bases between. This CDR3 is built from 15 residues.

This chain's CDR3 is CADEVAGGTGEQYF. The CDR3 DNA is TGTGCCGACGAAGTAGCGGGGGGTACGGGGGAGCAGTACTTC. The J gene is TRBJ2-7, the V gene TRBV9; TRBD2 aligns across 10 bases. The CDR3 loop spans 14 amino acids. Looked up from germline, CDR1 is SGDLS and CDR2 is YYNGEE. The J segment lost 7 bases and the V segment lost 10 bases, leaving 14 bases of the junction unmatched.

This clone appeared once. The chain couples TRBV30 to TRBJ1-1; weak D call: TRBD1 (6 bases). This CDR3 contains 13 residues. Per germline, CDR1 GTSNPN and CDR2 SVGIG (reference sequence). For the CDR3, the DNA is TGTGCTTACAGGGACCGATTGAACACTGAAGCTTTCTTT. It is translated as CAYRDRLNTEAFF.

J is TRBJ2-2 and V is TRBV5-6; TRBD2 might be the D (5 bases). The CDR3 runs to 13 residues. The germline V gene encodes CDR1 SGHDT and CDR2 YYEEEE. Trimming pared 2 bases from V and 6 bases from J, leaving 8 bases between. The CDR3 DNA follows: TGTGCCAGCAGCTTCTGGAGGTCCGGGGAGCTGTTTTTT. Protein: CASSFWRSGELFF.

The J gene is TRBJ1-1, the V gene TRBV2; 9 nucleotides line up with TRBD1. The germline gives CDR1 SNHLY, CDR2 FYNNEI. This CDR3 spans 18 amino acids. V lost 6 bases, J lost 3 bases, and 17 bases stayed unmatched. The CDR3 loop is CASSPSDRGLFLDTEAFF. CDR3 nucleotide sequence: TGTGCCAGCAGCCCCTCGGACAGGGGACTTTTCTTGGACACTGAAGCTTTCTTT.

This chain connects TRBV18 to TRBJ2-1, with TRBD1 identical over 8 bases. This CDR3 region has 14 residues. The germline V gene has CDR1 KGHSH and CDR2 LQKENI. Germline trimming cut 3 bases from V and 6 bases from J; bases unmatched to any gene: 4. This chain's CDR3 is CASSPGQGANEQFF. The CDR3 region has the DNA TGTGCCAGCTCACCCGGACAGGGAGCCAATGAGCAGTTCTTC.

The gene calls are TRBV10-1 and TRBJ2-7, with 7 nucleotides matching TRBD2. Germline CDR1 and CDR2: WNHNN and SYGVQD (reference sequence). The CDR3 totals 14 residues. V dropped 4 bases and J dropped 9; count of bases not matched to a gene: 12. As DNA, the CDR3 is TGCGCCAGCAGTGCACAGACTAGCAAAGAGGGGCAGTACTTC. It encodes CASSAQTSKEGQYF.

The V gene is TRBV30, the J gene TRBJ1-2; 7 bases map to TRBD1. There are 14 residues in the CDR3. Per germline, CDR1 GTSNPN and CDR2 SVGIG (reference sequence). Trimming took 4 bases from V and 0 from J; bases not matched to a gene: 5. CDR3 in amino acids: CAWNEGATNYGYTF. The CDR3 nucleotides read TGTGCCTGGAATGAGGGGGCCACTAACTATGGCTACACCTTC.

The chain is built from TRBV2 and TRBJ2-1; D is perhaps TRBD1 (6 bases). With 7 bases removed from V and 9 bases from J, the gap between germline ends came to 10 bases. Germline V gene data show CDR1 as SNHLY and CDR2 as FYNNEI. The CDR3 is 11 residues long. This chain's CDR3 is CASMTGGEQFF. CDR3 coding DNA: TGTGCCAGCATGACAGGAGGTGAGCAGTTCTTC.